This T cell receptor (beta chain) was identified in a study of cytomegalovirus exposure and HLA in healthy donors. Germline CDR1 reads MRHNA; CDR2 reads SNTAGT. Between the trimmed V and J ends, which lost 4 bases and 2 bases, there was a span of 8 bases. This CDR3 spans 13 amino acids. Use of 60 Vbeta and 13 Jbeta primers characterized the PCR. Original processing methods: In a later analysis, the count reached approximately 80 million unique TCR beta chains, with 10 million to 14 million shared. This table comes from immunoSEQ multiplex PCR, and its TCRdb copy is limited to in-frame clones, with some not included. V and J calls and clone size are as listed in that table; D and trimming were resolved from the DNA. Recorded here are tens of thousands of clones; the top ten clones represent 6.5% to 8%.

This TCR was recovered from a woman aged 40-49 years in good health and CMV-seronegative. The sequenced material came from PBMCs. This sequence joins TRBV6-4 and TRBJ1-1; no firm D call. CDR3 bases: TGTGCCAGCAGTGCCGAGCCTAACACTGAAGCTTTCTTT. Encoded protein: CASSAEPNTEAFF.